This entry describes one T cell receptor (beta chain). This entry belongs to a study of Ad26.COV2.S vaccination and SARS-CoV-2 variants. Looked up from germline, CDR1 is LGHDT and CDR2 is YNNKEL (reference sequence). The CDR3 contains 16 residues. V gave up 0 bases and J gave up 6 bases, with 12 bases separating them. Repertoires were generated with immunoSEQ multiplex PCR, while TCRdb's copy carries only in-frame clones and drops some. The repertoire consists of roughly 300,000 clones, with around 89% occurring once and the leading ten covering 5%. Stated treatment: some 19 received Ad26.COV2.S at low or high dose, single or two shots; about 5 received placebo; per-sample allocation not given. It was on day 63 after the first vaccine or placebo injection that samples were taken.

Sequences were derived from peripheral blood, sampled in a trial of Ad26.COV2.S vaccine versus placebo. This sequence originates from a person between 18 and 60 years old who received the Ad26.COV2.S COVID-19 vaccine or a placebo. J is TRBJ1-6 and V is TRBV3-1 (or the pseudogene TRBV3-2); D perhaps matches TRBD1 (6 bases). The CDR3 loop reads CASSQERGDLNSPLHF. The CDR3 coding sequence is TGTGCCAGCAGCCAAGAAAGGGGGGACCTTAATTCACCCCTCCACTTT.